The TCR beta chain under discussion was sequenced for a study of cytomegalovirus exposure and HLA in healthy donors. Study-level points and caveats: In vitro testing confirmed a few CMV-associated chains as specific for CMV antigens. Rarity characterized most TCR sequences, yet some public TCRs appeared in many donors.

Points on this clone: Its target is not known.

Trimming at V came to 1 base and at J to 9 bases, leaving 12 bases not matched to a gene. The germline V gene has CDR1 MNHNS and CDR2 SASEGT. The CDR3 has 16 amino acids. A multiplex PCR was run with 60 Vbeta primers and 13 Jbeta primers. The table came from immunoSEQ multiplex PCR; TCRdb's copy has only in-frame clones and leaves some out. This sample yields over 95,000 clones, of which about 78% are seen a single time; more than 10% belongs to the top ten. The TCR comes from a woman aged 40-49 years in good health and CMV-seropositive. The sequenced sample consisted of PBMCs. The chain carries TRBV6-1 and TRBJ1-5; 7 nucleotides align to TRBD1. CDR3 nucleotides: TGTGCCAGCAGTGAAGGGACAGGCCCAGGGATCGGGCCCCAGCATTTT. Encoded protein: CASSEGTGPGIGPQHF.